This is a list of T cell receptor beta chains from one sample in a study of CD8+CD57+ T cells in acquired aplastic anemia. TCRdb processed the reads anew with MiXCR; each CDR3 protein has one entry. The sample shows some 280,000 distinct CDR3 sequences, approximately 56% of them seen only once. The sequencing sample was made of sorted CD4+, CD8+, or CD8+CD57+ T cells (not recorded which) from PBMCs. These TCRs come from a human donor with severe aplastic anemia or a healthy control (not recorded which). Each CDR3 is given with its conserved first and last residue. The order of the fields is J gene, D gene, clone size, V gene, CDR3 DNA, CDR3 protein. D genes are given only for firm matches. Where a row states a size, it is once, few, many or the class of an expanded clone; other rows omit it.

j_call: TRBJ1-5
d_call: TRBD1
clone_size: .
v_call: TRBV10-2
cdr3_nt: TGCGCCAGCAGCTCGGGACAGGGGCAGCCCCAGCATTTT
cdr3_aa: CASSSGQGQPQHF

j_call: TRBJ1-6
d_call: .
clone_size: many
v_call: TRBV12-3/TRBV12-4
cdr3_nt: TGTGCCAGCAGTGGGCAGGGCTATAATTCACCCCTCCACTTT
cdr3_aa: CASSGQGYNSPLHF

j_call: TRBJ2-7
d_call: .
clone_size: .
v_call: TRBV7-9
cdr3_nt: TGTGCCAGCAGCTTTCCAGGCAACTACGAGCAGTACTTC
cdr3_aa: CASSFPGNYEQYF

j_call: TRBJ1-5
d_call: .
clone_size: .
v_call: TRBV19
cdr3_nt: TGTGCCAGCAGCGTGCGGGGCATAAATCAGCCCCAGCATTTT
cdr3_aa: CASSVRGINQPQHF

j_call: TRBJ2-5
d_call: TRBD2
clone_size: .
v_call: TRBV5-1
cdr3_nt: TGCGCCAGCAGCGTGGGAGCGGGAACCATGGAGACCCAGTACTTC
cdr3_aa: CASSVGAGTMETQYF

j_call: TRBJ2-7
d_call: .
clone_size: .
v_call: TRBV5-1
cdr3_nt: TGCGCCAGCAGCTTGGCGCACGGGGTGCAGCAGTACTTC
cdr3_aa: CASSLAHGVQQYF

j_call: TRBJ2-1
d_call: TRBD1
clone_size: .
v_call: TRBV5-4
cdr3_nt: TGTGCCAGCTCTTTGACAGGGACCTACAATGAGCAGTTCTTC
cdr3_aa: CASSLTGTYNEQFF

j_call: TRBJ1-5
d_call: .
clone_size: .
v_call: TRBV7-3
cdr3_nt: TGTGCCAGCAGCGGAGCAGGGGATCAGCCCCAGCATTTT
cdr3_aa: CASSGAGDQPQHF

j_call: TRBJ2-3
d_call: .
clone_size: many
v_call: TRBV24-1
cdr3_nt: TGTGCCACCAGTGGCCGAGGTAGCACAGATACGCAGTATTTT
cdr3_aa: CATSGRGSTDTQYF

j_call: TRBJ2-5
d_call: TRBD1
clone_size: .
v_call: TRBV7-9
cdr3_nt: TGTACCAGCAGCTTAGGGGACAGGGGGCGGCAAGAGACCCAGTACTTC
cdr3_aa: CTSSLGDRGRQETQYF

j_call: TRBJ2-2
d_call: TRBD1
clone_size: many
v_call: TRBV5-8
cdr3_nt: TGTGCCAGCAGCTCGGGACAGGTTCACACCGGGGAGCTGTTTTTT
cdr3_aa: CASSSGQVHTGELFF

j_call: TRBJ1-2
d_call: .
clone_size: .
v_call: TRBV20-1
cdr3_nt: TGCAGTGCCTCGGGGGCCCATGGCTACACCTTC
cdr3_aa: CSASGAHGYTF

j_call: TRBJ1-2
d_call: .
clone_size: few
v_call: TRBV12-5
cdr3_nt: TGTGCTAGTGGTTTGGGGGGATACAGATCTGGCTACACCTTC
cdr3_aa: CASGLGGYRSGYTF

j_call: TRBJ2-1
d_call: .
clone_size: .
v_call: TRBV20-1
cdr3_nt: TGCAGTGCGCCGCCCGACGGGAGCTCCTACAATGAGCAGTTCTTC
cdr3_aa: CSAPPDGSSYNEQFF

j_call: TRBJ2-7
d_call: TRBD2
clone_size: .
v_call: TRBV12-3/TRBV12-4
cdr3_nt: TGTGCCAGCAGAGGACTAGCGGCCCCCTACGAGCAGTACTTC
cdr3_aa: CASRGLAAPYEQYF

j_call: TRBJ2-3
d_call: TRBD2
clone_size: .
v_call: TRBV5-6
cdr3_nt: TGTGCCAGCAGCTTCGGCGGGAGCGGCACAGATACGCAGTATTTT
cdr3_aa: CASSFGGSGTDTQYF

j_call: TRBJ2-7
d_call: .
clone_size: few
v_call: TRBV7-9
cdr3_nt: TGTGCCAGCAGCTCTAGCGCCGGGGAGGCCAAGTACTTC
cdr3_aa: CASSSSAGEAKYF

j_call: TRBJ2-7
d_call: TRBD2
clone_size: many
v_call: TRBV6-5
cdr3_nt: TGTGCCAGCAGTTCCCCGGGACTAGCGGGATCCTACGAGCAGTACTTC
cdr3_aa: CASSSPGLAGSYEQYF

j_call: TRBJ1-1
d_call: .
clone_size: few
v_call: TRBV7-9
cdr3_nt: TGTGCCAGCAGCTCCGGCATGGAAGCTTTCTTT
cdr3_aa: CASSSGMEAFF

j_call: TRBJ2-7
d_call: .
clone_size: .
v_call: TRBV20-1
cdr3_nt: TGCAGTGCTCCTAGTCGGGGAGAGTCCTACGAGCAGTACTTC
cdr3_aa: CSAPSRGESYEQYF

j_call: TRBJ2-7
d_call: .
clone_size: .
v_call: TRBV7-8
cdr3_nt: TGTGCCAGCAGTGTACCGGGGGTCTACGAGCAGTACTTC
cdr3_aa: CASSVPGVYEQYF

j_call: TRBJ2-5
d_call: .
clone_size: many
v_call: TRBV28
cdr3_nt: TGTGCCAGTTTGAGGAGGGCTAGCGAAGGGACCCAGTACTTC
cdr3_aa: CASLRRASEGTQYF

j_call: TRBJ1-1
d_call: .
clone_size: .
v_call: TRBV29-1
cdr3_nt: TGCAGCGTTGTTGGGCGTCGAGACAGCACTGAAGCTTTCTTT
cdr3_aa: CSVVGRRDSTEAFF

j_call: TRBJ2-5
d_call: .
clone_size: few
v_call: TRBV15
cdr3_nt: TGTGCCACCAGCAGAGCTTATTTGGAGACCCAGTACTTC
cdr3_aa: CATSRAYLETQYF

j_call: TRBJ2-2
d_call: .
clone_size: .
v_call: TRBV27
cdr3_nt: TGTGCCAGCAGAGCCTCCGGGACCGGCAGCAACGGGGAGCTGTTTTTT
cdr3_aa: CASRASGTGSNGELFF

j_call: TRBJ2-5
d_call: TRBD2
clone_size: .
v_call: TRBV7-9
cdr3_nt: TGTGCCAGCAGCTCGGGACTAGAAGTAGAGACCCAGTACTTC
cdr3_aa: CASSSGLEVETQYF

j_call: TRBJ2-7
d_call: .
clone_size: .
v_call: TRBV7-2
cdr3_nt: TGTGCCAGCAGCTTCTGGGCTGTGGGCAGGGCGTACGAGCAGTACTTC
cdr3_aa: CASSFWAVGRAYEQYF

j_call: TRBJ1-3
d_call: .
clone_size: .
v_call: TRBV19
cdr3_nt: TGTGCCAGTAGCCCGACAGATGGAAACACCATATATTTT
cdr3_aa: CASSPTDGNTIYF

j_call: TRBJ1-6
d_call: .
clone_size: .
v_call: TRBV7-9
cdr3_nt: TGTGGGAGCAGCTTAGAGCTAACACCCCTCCACTTT
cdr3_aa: CGSSLELTPLHF

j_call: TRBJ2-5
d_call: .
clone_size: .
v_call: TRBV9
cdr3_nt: TGTGCCAGCAGCGGCGGGATGTACCGGGAGACCCAGTACTTC
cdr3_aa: CASSGGMYRETQYF

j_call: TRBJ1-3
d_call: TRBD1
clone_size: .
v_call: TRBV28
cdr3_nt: TGTGCCAGCAGTACCGGGACAGTGATCTCTGGAAACACCATATATTTT
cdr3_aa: CASSTGTVISGNTIYF

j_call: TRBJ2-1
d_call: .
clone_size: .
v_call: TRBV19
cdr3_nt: TGTGCCAGTAGTATAAGTACGGTCTGGCGGAATGAGCAGTTCTTC
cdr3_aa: CASSISTVWRNEQFF

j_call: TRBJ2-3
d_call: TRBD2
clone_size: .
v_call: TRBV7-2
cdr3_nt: TGTGCTACTCTAGCGGGGGGGCCCTCAGATACGCAGTATTTT
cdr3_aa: CATLAGGPSDTQYF